The 20 T cell receptor beta chains given below trace back to one sample, sequenced in a study of cytomegalovirus exposure and HLA in healthy donors. It was with 60 Vbeta and 13 Jbeta primers that the PCR ran. The table came from immunoSEQ multiplex PCR; TCRdb's copy has only in-frame clones and leaves some out. The repertoire table contains more than 60,000 clones. The source material was PBMCs. These receptors originate from a boy younger than 18 in good health and CMV-seronegative.

This chain links TRBV6-1 with TRBJ2-5; D may be TRBD2 (6 bases). V was pared by 5 bases and J by 0 bases, with 10 bases between. Germline values: CDR1 MNHNS, CDR2 SASEGT. This CDR3 comprises 14 residues. The CDR3, as DNA: TGTGCCAGCAGTTCCGGCGGGGACCAAGAGACCCAGTACTTC. As protein: CASSSGGDQETQYF.

J is TRBJ2-1 and V is TRBV28; no definite D call. The CDR3 consists of 15 residues. Germline V gene lookup returns CDR1 MDHEN and CDR2 SYDVKM. Trimming cost V 6 bases and J 6 bases, with 18 bases left between them. CDR3 in DNA: TGTGCCAGCAGCCCCCCCGAACAGTCTTTCAATGAGCAGTTCTTC. Translated, it gives CASSPPEQSFNEQFF.

The rearrangement links TRBV7-2 to TRBJ1-5; D gene unclear. Trimming took 2 bases from V and 0 from J, leaving 8 bases between them. The CDR3 loop spans 15 amino acids. Germline-derived CDR1 and CDR2 are SGHTA and FQGNSA. Written as DNA, the CDR3 is TGTGCCAGCAGCTTACAGGCATATAGCAATCAGCCCCAGCATTTT. Its translation: CASSLQAYSNQPQHF.

CDR3 DNA sequence: TGTGCCAGCAGCTCTGGACCGAATAGGGGCCCCGTCTCTGGCTACACCTTC. Translation gives CASSSGPNRGPVSGYTF. V usage is TRBV7-9 and J usage is TRBJ1-2, with D maybe TRBD1 (5 bases). The CDR3 runs to 17 residues. The germline V gene encodes CDR1 SEHNR and CDR2 FQNEAQ (reference sequence). Trimming left V 4 bases short and J 7 bases short, with 25 bases between.

The rearrangement uses TRBV2 and TRBJ2-1; TRBD2 aligns across 9 bases. Germline V gene sequence: CDR1 SNHLY, CDR2 FYNNEI. The ends lost 3 bases at V and 7 bases at J; junction bases unmatched: 7. CDR3 size: 15 residues. DNA for the CDR3: TGTGCCAGCAGTGATAGTGCGGGGGGGATTAATGAGCAGTTCTTC. This encodes CASSDSAGGINEQFF.

V and J are TRBV9 and TRBJ2-6; D uncertain. The CDR3 runs to 14 residues. Trimming shortened V by 5 bases and J by 0 bases, and 6 bases separated the two germline ends. Germline assignment: CDR1 SGDLS and CDR2 YYNGEE. This CDR3 is CASSAISGANVLTF. CDR3 sequence (DNA): TGTGCCAGCAGTGCTATCTCTGGGGCCAACGTCCTGACTTTC.

The chain employs TRBV18 and TRBJ2-5; tentatively, D is TRBD2 (5 bases). CDR3 length: 15 amino acids. Deletions cut 3 bases from V and 2 bases from J, with 13 bases between. The germline V gene has CDR1 KGHSH and CDR2 LQKENI. As DNA, the CDR3 is TGTGCCAGCTCACCGCCGGGGTTAGCTCAAGAGACCCAGTACTTC. Protein: CASSPPGLAQETQYF.

V is TRBV6-1 and J is TRBJ1-1; D possibly corresponds to TRBD1 (6 bases). The CDR3 covers 15 residues. The V end lost 1 base, the J end lost 4 bases, and 13 bases lay between the germline ends. Germline V gene data show CDR1 as MNHNS and CDR2 as SASEGT. The CDR3 region has the DNA TGTGCCAGCAGTGAAGACGCCTTAGGGGGCACTGAAGCTTTCTTT. It encodes CASSEDALGGTEAFF.

CDR3 amino acids: CASRGTGRQETQYF. In nucleotides, the CDR3 is TGTGCCAGCAGAGGGACAGGTAGACAAGAGACCCAGTACTTC. The genes are TRBV25-1 and TRBJ2-5, with 8 bases fitting TRBD1. CDR3 size: 14 residues. Germline assignment: CDR1 MGHDK and CDR2 SYGVNS. V shed 6 bases and J 2 bases; nucleotides not matched to a gene: 5.

This chain's CDR3 is CASSLAGGPGTGGLSAFF. DNA for the CDR3: TGCGCCAGCAGCTTGGCCGGGGGCCCCGGGACAGGGGGCTTGTCAGCTTTCTTT. This chain connects TRBV5-1 to TRBJ1-1, with 12 bases aligning to TRBD1. Germline CDR1 SGHRS, CDR2 YFSETQ. J was trimmed by 10 bases and V by 0 bases; bases with no gene match: 16. The CDR3 has 18 residues. Variable domain in full (rest from reference TRBV5-1 and TRBJ1-1): KAGVTQTPRYLIKTRGQQVTLSCSPISGHRSVSWYQQTPGQGLQFLFEYFSETQRNKGNFPGRFSGRQFSNSRSEMNVSTLELGDSALYLCASSLAGGPGTGGLSAFFGQGTRLTVV.

The J gene is TRBJ1-5, the V gene TRBV6-5, with a tentative D call TRBD1 (6 bases). Germline CDR1 reads MNHEY; CDR2 reads SVGAGI. The ends were cut back, 0 bases at V and 7 bases at J, with 13 bases in the middle. The CDR3 covers 15 residues. CDR3 sequence reads: CASSYSNQGKQPQHF. In nucleotides, the CDR3 is TGTGCCAGCAGTTACTCGAATCAGGGGAAGCAGCCCCAGCATTTT.

J is TRBJ2-7 and V is TRBV7-2; 7 positions match TRBD1. Germline loops: CDR1 SGHTA, CDR2 FQGNSA. The CDR3 runs 15 residues. The J segment lost 0 bases and the V segment lost 0 bases, leaving 2 bases of the junction unmatched. The CDR3 DNA reads TGTGCCAGCAGCTTAGCACAGGGGATCTCCTACGAGCAGTACTTC. Its protein is CASSLAQGISYEQYF.

The chain couples TRBV29-1 to TRBJ2-7; possible D gene TRBD1, 7 bases. This CDR3 contains 13 residues. CDR1 and CDR2 (germline): SQVTM, ANQGSEA. The V end was cut by 4 bases, the J end by 0 bases, with 10 bases between. The CDR3 DNA sequence: TGCAGCGTTGGACAGGGAGGCTCCTACGAGCAGTACTTC. It yields the protein CSVGQGGSYEQYF.

The chain recombines TRBV5-5 with TRBJ1-2; 7 bases align to TRBD1. Trimming took 2 bases from V and 3 from J; bases not matched to a gene: 1. The germline gives CDR1 SGHKS, CDR2 YYEKEE (reference sequence). The CDR3 extends over 13 amino acids. Written as DNA, the CDR3 is TGTGCCAGCAGCTTCGGACAGGACTATGGCTACACCTTC. Translation: CASSFGQDYGYTF. Filled out from reference TRBV5-5 and TRBJ1-2, the complete variable domain reads DAGVTQSPTHLIKTRGQQVTLRCSPISGHKSVSWYQQVLGQGPQFIFQYYEKEERGRGNFPDRFSARQFPNYSSELNVNALLLGDSALYLCASSFGQDYGYTFGSGTRLTVV.

The genes are TRBV6-5 and TRBJ2-1; a possible D gene is TRBD1 (5 bases). Deletions cut 5 bases from V and 7 bases from J, with 15 bases between. The CDR3 contains 14 residues. CDR1 and CDR2 (germline): MNHEY, SVGAGI. CDR3: CASSIRTSKNEQFF. CDR3 in DNA: TGTGCCAGCAGTATTAGGACAAGTAAAAATGAGCAGTTCTTC.

The CDR3 DNA follows: TGTGCCAGCTCCCGCAAGCTAGCGGGTGCCTACGAGCAGTACTTC. It encodes CASSRKLAGAYEQYF. V and J are TRBV18 and TRBJ2-7, with 8 bases matching TRBD2. CDR1 and CDR2 (germline): KGHSH, LQKENI. This CDR3 contains 15 residues. The J segment lost 2 bases and the V segment lost 6 bases, leaving 9 bases of the junction unmatched.

For the CDR3, the DNA is TGTGCCAGCAGCTTAACGGCACAGGGCTCCGAGCAGTACTTC. Its protein is CASSLTAQGSEQYF. The chain carries TRBV7-3 and TRBJ2-7; D may be TRBD1 (6 bases). V lost 0 bases and J 6 bases, leaving 12 bases between the germline ends. This CDR3 is 14 amino acids long. Looked up from germline, CDR1 is SGHTA and CDR2 is FQGTGA.

The V gene is TRBV2, the J gene TRBJ2-7, with D possibly TRBD2 on 5 matching bases. CDR3 size: 11 residues. The germline V and J ends were trimmed by 6 bases and 7 bases, with 10 bases remaining between them. Germline CDR1 is SNHLY and CDR2 is FYNNEI. CDR3 amino acids: CASRGREEQYF. The CDR3 coding sequence is TGTGCCAGCAGAGGACGGGAAGAGCAGTACTTC.

The chain joins TRBV29-1 to TRBJ2-6; TRBD1 matches 9 bases. Germline CDR1 reads SQVTM; CDR2 reads ANQGSEA. The ends lost 6 bases at V and 4 bases at J; junction bases unmatched: 7. CDR3 length: 15 residues. CDR3 protein: CSVQQGAGGANVLTF. Written as DNA, the CDR3 is TGCAGCGTCCAACAGGGGGCAGGCGGGGCCAACGTCCTGACTTTC. The entire variable domain, with the rest obtained from reference TRBV29-1 and TRBJ2-6, is as follows: SAVISQKPSRDICQRGTSLTIQCQVDSQVTMMFWYRQQPGQSLTLIATANQGSEATYESGFVIDKFPISRPNLTFSTLTVSNMSPEDSSIYLCSVQQGAGGANVLTFGAGSRLTVL.

A remark on this clone: At one end, the junction sequence differs from germline, possibly due to a read error. The rearrangement uses TRBV2 and TRBJ2-1, with TRBD1 identical over 8 bases. This CDR3 has 12 amino acids. Germline V lookup: CDR1 SNHLY, CDR2 FYNNEI. The DNA for the CDR3 is TGTGCCAGCAGTGAAGCGGACGGACAGGGCATCTTC. Residues: CASSEADGQGIF. Based on the CDR3 plus reference TRBV2 and TRBJ2-1, the full variable domain is EPEVTQTPSHQVTQMGQEVILRCVPISNHLYFYWYRQILGQKVEFLVSFYNNEISEKSEIFDDQFSVERPDGSNFTLKIRSTKLEDSAMYFCASSEADGQGIFGPGTRLTVL.